A single sample gave rise to the 18 T cell receptor beta chains below, sequenced in a study of cytomegalovirus exposure and HLA in healthy donors. Primers: 60 Vbeta forward and 13 Jbeta reverse. The data were produced by immunoSEQ multiplex PCR, yet TCRdb's version contains in-frame clones alone and is incomplete. The data show 97,000 or so clones, about 81% seen once. Sequencing was performed on PBMCs. These receptors all stem from a man aged 40-50 years in good health and CMV-seronegative.

This chain connects TRBV5-1 to TRBJ1-1; 7 nucleotides match TRBD1. This CDR3 has 14 residues. Unmatched junction bases numbered 2, after V lost 0 bases and J lost 3 bases. Per the germline V gene, CDR1 is SGHRS and CDR2 is YFSETQ. Here the CDR3 reads CASSLVGGHTEAFF. CDR3 nucleotide sequence: TGCGCCAGCAGCTTGGTAGGGGGCCACACTGAAGCTTTCTTT.

This clone was observed once. This chain connects TRBV11-2 to TRBJ2-3; D call uncertain. The germline V gene encodes CDR1 SGHAT and CDR2 FQNNGV. V lost 5 bases and J 3 bases, leaving 9 bases between the germline ends. This CDR3 has 13 residues. The CDR3, as DNA: TGTGCCAGCAGCCACCTAGTGACAGATACGCAGTATTTT. This encodes CASSHLVTDTQYF.

J is TRBJ2-7 and V is TRBV5-4; TRBD2 agrees at 7 bases. V shed 3 bases and J 0 bases; nucleotides not matched to a gene: 9. The germline V gene has CDR1 SGHNT and CDR2 YYREEE (reference sequence). This CDR3 spans 16 amino acids. CDR3 region: CASSSYAGRGSYEQYF. The CDR3 nucleotides are TGTGCCAGCAGCTCGTACGCAGGGAGGGGCTCCTACGAGCAGTACTTC.

The V call is TRBV4-1, the J call TRBJ2-7, with 7 bases identical to TRBD2. With 1 base clipped from V and 1 base from J, the junction kept 4 bases outside the gene matches. The CDR3 covers 15 residues. From germline, CDR1 is MGHRA and CDR2 YSYEKL. CDR3 amino acids: CASSQVGGESYEQYF. In DNA form, the CDR3 reads TGCGCCAGCAGCCAAGTTGGGGGGGAGTCCTACGAGCAGTACTTC.

V and J are TRBV30 and TRBJ2-5, with 12 bases that match TRBD2. V shed 5 bases, J shed 2 bases, and the junction held 3 bases outside the gene matches. This CDR3 region has 14 residues. Germline V lookup: CDR1 GTSNPN, CDR2 SVGIG (reference sequence). CDR3 sequence: CAWAGLAGQETQYF. CDR3 sequence (DNA): TGTGCCTGGGCCGGACTAGCGGGACAAGAGACCCAGTACTTC. Filled out from reference TRBV30 and TRBJ2-5, the complete variable domain reads SQTIHQWPATLVQPVGSPLSLECTVEGTSNPNLYWYRQAAGRGLQLLFYSVGIGQISSEVPQNLSASRPQDRQFILSSKKLLLSDSGFYLCAWAGLAGQETQYFGPGTRLLVL.

The rearrangement joins TRBV9 to TRBJ2-7, with TRBD2 identical over 8 bases. CDR1 is SGDLS, CDR2 YYNGEE, per germline. Trimming cost V 4 bases and J 0 bases; bases outside gene matches: 6. CDR3 length: 15 amino acids. CDR3 DNA: TGTGCCAGCAGCAGTGGCGGGGGGTTCTCCTACGAGCAGTACTTC. This gives the protein CASSSGGGFSYEQYF.

Only a few counts were recorded for this clone. The chain combines TRBV2 with TRBJ1-4; maybe TRBD1 (6 bases). Germline V gene lookup returns CDR1 SNHLY and CDR2 FYNNEI. Trimming stripped 7 bases from V and 5 bases from J, with 14 bases between. This CDR3 has 14 amino acids. Here the CDR3 reads CASMQGSNNEKLFF. The CDR3 nucleotides read TGTGCCAGCATGCAGGGGTCAAACAATGAAAAACTGTTTTTT.

This clone was counted a few times. The CDR3 loop is CASSRGTGARAFF. DNA for the CDR3: TGTGCCAGCAGCCGTGGGACAGGGGCTCGCGCTTTCTTT. The genes are TRBV6-5 and TRBJ1-1, with TRBD1 matching 10 bases. Trimming removed 6 bases from V and 11 bases from J; junction bases left unmatched: 9. The germline CDR1 and CDR2 sequences are MNHEY and SVGAGI. The CDR3 spans 13 residues.

The V call is TRBV7-9, the J call TRBJ1-1; 8 bases line up with TRBD1. This CDR3 is built from 17 residues. Germline V lookup: CDR1 SEHNR, CDR2 FQNEAQ (reference sequence). V dropped 8 bases and J dropped 1; count of bases not matched to a gene: 15. Written as DNA, the CDR3 is TGTGCCAGCTCAATGACAGGGGCCCAAACCGGGAACACTGAAGCTTTCTTT. Encoded protein: CASSMTGAQTGNTEAFF.

This clone appeared a single time. V gene TRBV7-2 combines with J gene TRBJ2-1; 7 bases match TRBD1. The CDR3 sequence is 14 residues long. Unmatched junction bases numbered 5, after V lost 1 base and J lost 8 bases. Germline V gene lookup returns CDR1 SGHTA and CDR2 FQGNSA. In DNA, the CDR3 is TGTGCCAGCAGCTTAGTAGGGACAGTCCATGAGCAGTTCTTC. Translating gives CASSLVGTVHEQFF.

The rearrangement uses TRBV27 and TRBJ2-7, with D maybe TRBD1 (5 bases). This CDR3 spans 13 amino acids. CDR1 and CDR2 from the germline V gene are MNHEY and SMNVEV (reference sequence). Deletions cut 8 bases from V and 0 bases from J, with 11 bases between. CDR3 in amino acids: CASGKTVSYEQYF. The DNA for the CDR3 is TGTGCCAGCGGAAAGACAGTCTCCTACGAGCAGTACTTC.

The chain employs TRBV27 and TRBJ1-1; TRBD1 aligns across 7 bases. CDR1 is MNHEY, CDR2 SMNVEV, per germline (reference sequence). The V segment lost 1 base and the J segment 4 bases; nucleotides outside the gene matches: 3. CDR3 length equals 14 residues. The CDR3 spells CASSLLGGSTEAFF. CDR3 bases: TGTGCCAGCAGTTTATTAGGGGGCAGCACTGAAGCTTTCTTT.

The chain carries TRBV18 and TRBJ2-1, with TRBD1 identical over 8 bases. Germline V lookup: CDR1 KGHSH, CDR2 LQKENI. The CDR3 length is 15 residues. Trimming cost V 4 bases and J 8 bases; bases outside gene matches: 10. CDR3 protein: CASSLGQGGYYEQFF. Here the CDR3 DNA reads TGTGCCAGCTCACTCGGACAGGGAGGATATTATGAGCAGTTCTTC.

About this clone: A junction boundary mismatches the germline segment, possibly from a read error. At the DNA level, this CDR3 is encoded by other sequences in the same sample as well. V usage is TRBV15 and J usage is TRBJ1-4; D might be TRBD1 (6 bases). Germline CDR1 reads LNHNV; CDR2 reads YYDKDF (reference sequence). The CDR3 sequence is 17 residues long. CDR3 coding DNA: TGTGCCACCAGCAAGAGAGGGACATCAAAAACTAATGAAAAACTGTTCTTT. Residues: CATSKRGTSKTNEKLFF.

This clone was detected only once. The chain has TRBV4-2 and TRBJ2-1; D may be TRBD2 (6 bases). The germline V gene has CDR1 LGHNA and CDR2 YNFKEQ. Trimming took off 1 base at V and 10 bases at J, with 14 bases between the two ends. The CDR3 covers 14 residues. CDR3 nucleotide sequence: TGTGCCAGCAGCCAAGTCCCGGCCAGCGGGGAGCAGTTCTTC. Protein sequence: CASSQVPASGEQFF.

J is TRBJ1-1 and V is TRBV5-6, with D tentatively TRBD1 (5 bases). CDR3 size: 13 residues. V was cut by 5 bases and J by 5 bases, with 13 bases left in between. Germline V gene sequence: CDR1 SGHDT, CDR2 YYEEEE. CDR3: CASRPGEGTEAFF. CDR3 DNA: TGTGCCAGCAGGCCTGGGGAGGGGACTGAAGCTTTCTTT. Looking up the rest from reference TRBV5-6 and TRBJ1-1 gives the full variable domain: DAGVTQSPTHLIKTRGQQVTLRCSPKSGHDTVSWYQQALGQGPQFIFQYYEEEERQRGNFPDRFSGHQFPNYSSELNVNALLLGDSALYLCASRPGEGTEAFFGQGTRLTVV.

The rearrangement joins TRBV6-5 to TRBJ2-1, with TRBD1 identical over 8 bases. The germline V gene encodes CDR1 MNHEY and CDR2 SVGAGI. With 0 bases clipped from V and 2 bases from J, the junction kept 3 bases outside the gene matches. The CDR3 length is 16 residues. The CDR3 nucleotides are TGTGCCAGCAGTTACTCCCAGGGGGCGGCCTACAATGAGCAGTTCTTC. Translating it yields CASSYSQGAAYNEQFF.

The chain has TRBV6-5 and TRBJ1-6; D possibly corresponds to TRBD1 (6 bases). V was cut by 8 bases and J by 7 bases, with 15 bases left in between. This CDR3 contains 14 residues. From germline, CDR1 is MNHEY and CDR2 SVGAGI. CDR3 nucleotides: TGTGCCAGCGCCAGGGGAGGGAGGAATTCACCCCTCCACTTT. It translates to CASARGGRNSPLHF.